This TCR beta chain derives from a study of blood T cell repertoires in COVID-19. The V end lost 5 bases, the J end lost 1 base, and 23 bases lay between the germline ends. This CDR3 contains 18 residues. Per germline, CDR1 SEHNR and CDR2 FQNEAQ (reference sequence). The assay was immunoSEQ multiplex PCR, and TCRdb's table has in-frame clones only and misses some. The sample records about 170,000 clones, 70% to 90% being singletons. What was sequenced was peripheral blood. The sequence was collected from a man in his sixties who had recovered from COVID-19. V usage is TRBV7-9 and J usage is TRBJ1-1; D gene unclear. As DNA, the CDR3 is TGTGCCAGCAGCACAAGTAGCGTCTCAGCCCGGGGGAACACTGAAGCTTTCTTT. Translated, it gives CASSTSSVSARGNTEAFF.